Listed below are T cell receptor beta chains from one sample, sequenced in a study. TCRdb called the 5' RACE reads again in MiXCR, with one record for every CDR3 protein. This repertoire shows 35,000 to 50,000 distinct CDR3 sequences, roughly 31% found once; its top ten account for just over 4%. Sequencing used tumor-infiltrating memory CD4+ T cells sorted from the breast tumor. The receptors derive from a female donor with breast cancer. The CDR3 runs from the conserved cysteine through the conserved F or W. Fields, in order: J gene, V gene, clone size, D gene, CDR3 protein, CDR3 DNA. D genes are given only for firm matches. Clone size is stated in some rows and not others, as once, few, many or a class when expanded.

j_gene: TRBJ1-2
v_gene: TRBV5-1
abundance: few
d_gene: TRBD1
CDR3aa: CASSLSGQGDYGYTF
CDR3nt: TGCGCCAGCAGCCTATCGGGACAGGGTGACTATGGCTACACCTTC

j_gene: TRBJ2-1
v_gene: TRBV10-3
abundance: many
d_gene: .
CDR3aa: CAISATDSPSSYNEQFF
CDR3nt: TGTGCCATCAGTGCAACCGACAGCCCGAGCTCCTACAATGAGCAGTTCTTC

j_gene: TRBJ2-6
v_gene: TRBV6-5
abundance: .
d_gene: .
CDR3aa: CATSGLFKNSGANVLTF
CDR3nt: TGTGCCACCTCGGGGCTCTTTAAAAACTCTGGGGCCAACGTCCTGACTTTC

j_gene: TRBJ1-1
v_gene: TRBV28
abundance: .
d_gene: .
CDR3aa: CASSPRRTGEAFF
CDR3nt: TGTGCCAGCAGCCCCCGCCGGACGGGTGAAGCTTTCTTT

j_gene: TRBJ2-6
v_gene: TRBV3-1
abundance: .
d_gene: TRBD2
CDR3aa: CASSHPGGLRANVLTF
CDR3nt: TGTGCCAGCAGCCACCCGGGAGGGTTGAGGGCCAACGTCCTGACTTTC

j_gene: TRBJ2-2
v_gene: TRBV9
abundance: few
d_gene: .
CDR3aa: CASTPDEGGGELFF
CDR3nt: TGTGCCAGCACCCCAGACGAGGGTGGCGGGGAGCTGTTTTTT

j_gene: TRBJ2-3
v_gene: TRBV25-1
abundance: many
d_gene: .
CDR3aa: CASRISARGTQYF
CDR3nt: TGTGCCAGCAGAATCTCGGCCCGTGGTACGCAGTATTTT

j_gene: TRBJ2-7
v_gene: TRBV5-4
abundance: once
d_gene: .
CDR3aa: CASGIDRTYEQYF
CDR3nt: TGTGCCAGCGGCATAGACAGGACCTACGAGCAGTACTTC

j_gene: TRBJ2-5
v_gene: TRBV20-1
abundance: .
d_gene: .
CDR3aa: CCGQVQETQYF
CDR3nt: TGCTGTGGACAAGTTCAAGAGACCCAGTACTTC

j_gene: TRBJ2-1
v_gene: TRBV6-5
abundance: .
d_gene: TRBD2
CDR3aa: CASSWTSGSEDEQFF
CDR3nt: TGTGCCAGCAGTTGGACTAGCGGGAGTGAGGATGAGCAGTTCTTC

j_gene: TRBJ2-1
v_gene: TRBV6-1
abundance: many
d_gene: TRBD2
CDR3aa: CASSTRLARRRDSFQFF
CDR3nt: TGTGCCAGCAGTACCCGACTAGCTCGAAGAAGAGACAGCTTTCAGTTCTTC

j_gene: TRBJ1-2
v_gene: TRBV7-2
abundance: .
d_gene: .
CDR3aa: CASSFGVARSSYGYTF
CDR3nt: TGTGCCAGCAGCTTTGGCGTCGCCAGATCTTCCTATGGCTACACCTTC

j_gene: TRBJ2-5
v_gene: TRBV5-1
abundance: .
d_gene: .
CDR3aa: CASSLAEETQYF
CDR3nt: TGCGCCAGCAGCTTGGCTGAAGAGACCCAGTACTTC

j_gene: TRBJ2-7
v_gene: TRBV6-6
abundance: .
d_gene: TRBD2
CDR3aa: CASSLLSGGNEQYF
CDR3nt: TGTGCCAGCAGTTTGCTCTCGGGGGGTAACGAGCAGTACTTC